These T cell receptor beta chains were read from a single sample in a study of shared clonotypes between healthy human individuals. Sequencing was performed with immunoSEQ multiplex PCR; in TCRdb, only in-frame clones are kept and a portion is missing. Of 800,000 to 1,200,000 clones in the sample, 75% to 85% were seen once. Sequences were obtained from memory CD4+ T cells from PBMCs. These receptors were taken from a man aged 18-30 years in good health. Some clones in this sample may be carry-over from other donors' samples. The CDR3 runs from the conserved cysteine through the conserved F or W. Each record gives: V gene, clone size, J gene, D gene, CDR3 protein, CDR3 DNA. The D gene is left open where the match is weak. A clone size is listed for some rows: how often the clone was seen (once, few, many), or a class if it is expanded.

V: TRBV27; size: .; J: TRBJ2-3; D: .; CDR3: CASSERDTAYF; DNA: TGTGCCAGCAGTGAACGGGACACGGCGTATTTT
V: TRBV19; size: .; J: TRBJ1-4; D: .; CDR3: CASRARTGTGNEKLFF; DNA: TGTGCCAGTAGAGCAAGAACCGGGACGGGTAATGAAAAACTGTTTTTT
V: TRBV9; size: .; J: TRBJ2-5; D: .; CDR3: CASSGIREETQYF; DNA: TGTGCCAGCAGCGGGATTAGAGAAGAGACCCAGTACTTC
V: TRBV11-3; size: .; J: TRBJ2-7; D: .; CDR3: CAGIYEQYF; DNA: TGTGCGGGCATCTACGAGCAGTACTTC
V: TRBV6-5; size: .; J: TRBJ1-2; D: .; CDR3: CASSQQVNYGYTF; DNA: TGTGCCAGCAGTCAACAGGTTAACTATGGCTACACCTTC
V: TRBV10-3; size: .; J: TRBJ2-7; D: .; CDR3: CAIKDTGTYEQYF; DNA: TGTGCCATCAAGGACACTGGAACCTACGAGCAGTACTTC
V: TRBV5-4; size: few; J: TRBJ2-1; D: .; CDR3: CASSLGGGGGQFF; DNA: TGTGCCAGCAGTTTAGGTGGGGGCGGAGGGCAGTTCTTC
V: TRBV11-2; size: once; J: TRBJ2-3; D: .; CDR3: CASSPGRLWDTQYF; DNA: TGTGCCAGCAGCCCCGGACGGCTGTGGGATACGCAGTATTTT
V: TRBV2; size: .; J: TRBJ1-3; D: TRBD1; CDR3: CASRDRTGVNTIYF; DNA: TGTGCCAGCAGAGACAGGACAGGGGTTAACACCATATATTTT
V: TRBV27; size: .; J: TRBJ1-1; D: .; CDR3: CASSSLLRFTEAFF; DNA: TGTGCCAGCAGTTCATTGCTTAGGTTTACTGAAGCTTTCTTT
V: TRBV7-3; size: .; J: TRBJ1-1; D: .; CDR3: CASSLFDDPRTRDTEAFF; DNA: TGTGCCAGCAGCTTATTCGACGACCCGAGGACAAGGGACACTGAAGCTTTCTTT
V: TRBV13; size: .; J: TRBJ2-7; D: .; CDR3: CASSLGLQGSYEQYF; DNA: TGTGCCAGCAGCTTAGGCTTACAGGGCTCCTACGAGCAGTACTTC
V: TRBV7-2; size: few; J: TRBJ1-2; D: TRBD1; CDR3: CASSLRDRIYGYTF; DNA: TGTGCCAGCAGCCTCCGGGACAGGATCTATGGCTACACCTTC
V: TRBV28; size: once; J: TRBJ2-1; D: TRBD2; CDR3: CASSPTGWRETYEQFF; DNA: TGTGCCAGCAGCCCAACCGGGTGGCGGGAGACATATGAGCAGTTCTTC
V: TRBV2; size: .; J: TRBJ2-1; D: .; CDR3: CASSGRTVSGNEQFF; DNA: TGTGCCAGCAGTGGAAGAACGGTATCAGGGAATGAGCAGTTCTTC
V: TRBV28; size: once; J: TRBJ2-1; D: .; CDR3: CASSTNDNEQFF; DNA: TGTGCCAGCAGTACAAACGACAATGAGCAGTTCTTC
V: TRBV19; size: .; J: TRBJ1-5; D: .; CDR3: CASRISTPSNQPQHF; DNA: TGTGCCAGTAGGATCTCAACCCCTAGCAATCAGCCCCAGCATTTT
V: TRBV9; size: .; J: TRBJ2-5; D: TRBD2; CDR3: CASSVRLAETQYF; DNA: TGTGCCAGCAGCGTCAGACTAGCGGAGACCCAGTACTTC
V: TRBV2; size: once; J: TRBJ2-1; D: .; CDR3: CASSSPLAYSYNEQFF; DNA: TGTGCCAGCAGTTCACCCCTAGCGTACTCCTACAATGAGCAGTTCTTC
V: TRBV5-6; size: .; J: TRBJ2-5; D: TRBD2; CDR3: CASGVAGGQETQYF; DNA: TGTGCCAGCGGGGTAGCGGGAGGTCAGGAGACCCAGTACTTC
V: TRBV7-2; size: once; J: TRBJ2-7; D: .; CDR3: CASSLGGGRLSYEQYF; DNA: TGTGCCAGCAGCTTAGGAGGGGGGAGGCTCTCCTACGAGCAGTACTTC
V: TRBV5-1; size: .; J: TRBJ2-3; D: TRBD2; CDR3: CASSPRPGLAGGPGEDTQYF; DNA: TGCGCCAGCAGCCCCAGGCCGGGACTAGCGGGAGGGCCAGGGGAAGATACGCAGTATTTT
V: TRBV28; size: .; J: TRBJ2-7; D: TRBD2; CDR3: CASSLQYSSGTAYEQYF; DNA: TGTGCCAGCAGTTTACAATATAGTAGCGGGACCGCCTACGAGCAGTACTTC
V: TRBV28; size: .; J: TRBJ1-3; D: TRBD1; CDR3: CASSFRGTARAGNTIYF; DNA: TGTGCCAGCAGTTTTCGCGGGACAGCCCGCGCTGGAAACACCATATATTTT
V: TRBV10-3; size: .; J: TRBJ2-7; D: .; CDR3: CATVGDTYEQYF; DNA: TGTGCCACCGTTGGAGACACCTACGAGCAGTACTTC
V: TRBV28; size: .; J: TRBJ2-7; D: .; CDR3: CASRRGSSYEQYF; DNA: TGTGCCAGCAGACGGGGGAGCTCCTACGAGCAGTACTTC
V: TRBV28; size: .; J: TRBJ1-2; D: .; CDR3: CASNRGPYGYTF; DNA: TGTGCCAGCAACCGGGGTCCCTATGGCTACACCTTC
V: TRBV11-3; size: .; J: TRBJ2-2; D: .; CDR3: CASRKGGATGELFF; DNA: TGTGCCAGCAGAAAAGGAGGGGCCACCGGGGAGCTGTTTTTT
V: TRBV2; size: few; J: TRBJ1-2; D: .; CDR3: CASSQDRTYGYTF; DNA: TGTGCCAGCAGCCAGGACAGAACCTATGGCTACACCTTC
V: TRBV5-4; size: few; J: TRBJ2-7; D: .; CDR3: CASSPDLAYEQYF; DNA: TGTGCCAGCAGCCCTGACCTGGCCTACGAGCAGTACTTC
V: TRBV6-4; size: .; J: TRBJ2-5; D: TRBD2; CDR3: CASSENRTSGRSFMETQYF; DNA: TGTGCCAGCAGTGAGAACAGGACTAGCGGGAGGTCGTTTATGGAGACTCAGTACTTC
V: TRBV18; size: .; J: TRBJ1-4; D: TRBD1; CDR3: CASSQQGAGEKLFF; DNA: TGTGCCAGCTCACAACAGGGGGCCGGTGAAAAACTGTTTTTT
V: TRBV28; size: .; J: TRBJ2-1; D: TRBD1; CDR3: CASSSLTGVSSYNEQFF; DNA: TGTGCCAGCAGTTCCCTGACAGGGGTAAGCTCCTACAATGAGCAGTTCTTC
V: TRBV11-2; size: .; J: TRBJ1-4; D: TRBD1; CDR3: CASKPSGTGGGKLFF; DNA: TGTGCCAGCAAACCCTCCGGGACAGGGGGCGGGAAACTGTTTTTT
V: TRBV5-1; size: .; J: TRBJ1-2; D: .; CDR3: CASSLTWTGNYGYTF; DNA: TGCGCCAGCAGCTTGACATGGACGGGGAACTATGGCTACACCTTC
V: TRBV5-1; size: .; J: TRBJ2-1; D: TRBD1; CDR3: CASSGTGFMNEQFF; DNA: TGCGCCAGCAGCGGGACAGGGTTTATGAATGAGCAGTTCTTC
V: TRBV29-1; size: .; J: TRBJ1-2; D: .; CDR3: CSVVDGSYGYTF; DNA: TGCAGCGTTGTGGACGGATCATATGGCTACACCTTC
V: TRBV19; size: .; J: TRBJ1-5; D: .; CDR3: CASSPFPRTGGLNQPQHF; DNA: TGTGCCAGTAGTCCTTTCCCCCGGACTGGCGGACTCAATCAGCCCCAGCATTTT
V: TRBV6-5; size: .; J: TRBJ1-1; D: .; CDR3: CASSNTPPRTLIF; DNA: TGTGCCAGCAGTAACACTCCACCCAGGACTCTGATCTTT
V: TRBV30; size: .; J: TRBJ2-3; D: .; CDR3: CAWADLAGDTQYF; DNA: TGTGCCTGGGCGGACCTGGCAGGGGATACGCAGTATTTT
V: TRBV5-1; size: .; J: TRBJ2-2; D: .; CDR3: CASSSEGAITGELFF; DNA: TGCGCCAGCAGCTCGGAGGGGGCAATCACCGGGGAGCTGTTTTTT
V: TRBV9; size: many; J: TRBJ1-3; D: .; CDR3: CASSFRTGSGNTIYF; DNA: TGTGCCAGCAGCTTCCGTACAGGGTCTGGAAACACCATATATTTT
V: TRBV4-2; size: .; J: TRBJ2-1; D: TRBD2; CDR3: CASSLAGRRGQFF; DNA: TGTGCCAGCTCCCTAGCGGGACGGAGAGGGCAGTTCTTC
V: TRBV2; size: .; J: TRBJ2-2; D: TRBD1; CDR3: CASRTQGDWGELFF; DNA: TGTGCCAGCAGGACCCAGGGGGATTGGGGGGAGCTGTTTTTT
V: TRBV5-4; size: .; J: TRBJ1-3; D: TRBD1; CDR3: CASSLTRDRGTGNTIYF; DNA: TGTGCCAGCAGCTTAACCCGGGACAGGGGCACCGGAAACACCATATATTTT
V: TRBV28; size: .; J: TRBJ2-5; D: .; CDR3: CASSSGPRTQETQYF; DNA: TGTGCCAGCAGTTCGGGACCGCGGACCCAAGAGACCCAGTACTTC
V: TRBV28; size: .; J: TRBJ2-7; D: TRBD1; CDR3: CASSTDRALTSEQYF; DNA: TGTGCCAGCAGCACGGACAGGGCCTTAACGAGCGAGCAGTACTTC
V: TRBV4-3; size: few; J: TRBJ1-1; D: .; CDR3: CASSQLPPNTEAFF; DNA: TGCGCCAGCAGCCAATTGCCCCCTAACACTGAAGCTTTCTTT
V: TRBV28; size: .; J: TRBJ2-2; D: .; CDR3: CASSFFMLRTTDTGELFF; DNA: TGTGCCAGCAGTTTTTTTATGCTGCGGACGACCGACACCGGGGAGCTGTTTTTT
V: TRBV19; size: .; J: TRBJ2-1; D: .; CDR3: CASSRRNNEQFF; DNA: TGTGCCAGTAGTAGGAGAAACAATGAGCAGTTCTTC
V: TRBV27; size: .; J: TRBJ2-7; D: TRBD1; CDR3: CASSWRQGAYEQYF; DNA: TGTGCCAGCAGTTGGAGACAGGGAGCCTACGAGCAGTACTTC
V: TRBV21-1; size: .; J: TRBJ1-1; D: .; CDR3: CASSSTHNTEAFF; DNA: TGTGCCAGCAGCTCAACACATAACACTGAAGCTTTCTTT
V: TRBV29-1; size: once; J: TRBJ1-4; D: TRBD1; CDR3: CSVEWTGGDEKLFF; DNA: TGCAGCGTTGAATGGACAGGGGGCGATGAAAAACTGTTTTTT
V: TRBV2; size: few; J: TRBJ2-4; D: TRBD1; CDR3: CASSPTGVGNIQYF; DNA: TGTGCCAGCAGCCCGACAGGGGTGGGAAACATTCAGTACTTC
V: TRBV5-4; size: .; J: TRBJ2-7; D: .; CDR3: CASSFGGANYEQYF; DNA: TGTGCCAGCAGCTTTGGGGGGGCCAACTACGAGCAGTACTTC
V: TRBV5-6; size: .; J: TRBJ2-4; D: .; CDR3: CASSFLRGNIQYF; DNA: TGTGCCAGCAGCTTTTTAAGGGGAAACATTCAGTACTTC
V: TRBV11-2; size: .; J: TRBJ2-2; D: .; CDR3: CASSFIRRSTGELFF; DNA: TGTGCCAGCAGCTTCATTAGGAGGAGCACCGGGGAGCTGTTTTTT